Sequencing of this T cell receptor (beta chain) was carried out in a study of cytomegalovirus exposure and HLA in healthy donors. Study-level findings and limits: Presence/absence analyses assumed roughly uniform sequencing depth across donors, which may not hold. Rarity marked most TCR sequences, yet some public TCRs occurred in many donors. Researchers counted around 150 TCR beta chains as cytomegalovirus-associated.

PCR primers comprised 60 Vbeta and 13 Jbeta primers. Sequencing was performed with immunoSEQ multiplex PCR; in TCRdb, only in-frame clones are kept and a portion is missing. This sample has 110,000 to 150,000 clones, with 78% found just once. V was clipped by 3 bases and J by 7 bases, with 13 bases between them. The CDR3 consists of 13 residues. CDR1 is LNHDA and CDR2 is SQIVND in the germline V gene (reference sequence). Note on this clone: Its antigen is currently unknown.

The chain combines TRBV19 with TRBJ2-7, with D possibly being TRBD1 (6 bases). The receptor's source is a female donor in good health and CMV-seronegative. Sequenced material: PBMCs. The chain's CDR3 is CASSIRDTWEQYF. DNA of the CDR3: TGTGCCAGTAGTATTAGGGACACCTGGGAGCAGTACTTC.